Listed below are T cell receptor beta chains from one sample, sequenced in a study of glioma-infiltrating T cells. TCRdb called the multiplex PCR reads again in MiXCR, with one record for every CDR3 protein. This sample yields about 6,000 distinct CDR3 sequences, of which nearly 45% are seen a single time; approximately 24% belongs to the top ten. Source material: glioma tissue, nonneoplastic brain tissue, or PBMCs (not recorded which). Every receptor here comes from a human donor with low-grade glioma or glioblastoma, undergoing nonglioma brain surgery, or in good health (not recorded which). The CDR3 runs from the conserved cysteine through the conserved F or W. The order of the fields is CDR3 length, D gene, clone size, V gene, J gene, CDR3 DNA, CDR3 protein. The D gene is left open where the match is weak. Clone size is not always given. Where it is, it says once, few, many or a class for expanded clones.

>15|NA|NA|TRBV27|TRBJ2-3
TGTGCCAGCAGTTTATATTGGAGTCGCACAGATACGCAGTATTTT
CASSLYWSRTDTQYF
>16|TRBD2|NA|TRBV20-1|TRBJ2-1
TGCAGTGCTAGAGATCAAGGAGGAGCGGGAGGGGATGAGCAGTTCTTC
CSARDQGGAGGDEQFF
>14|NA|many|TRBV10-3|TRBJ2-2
TGTGCCATCAGTGATTCTACAGGGACCGGGGAGCTGTTTTTT
CAISDSTGTGELFF
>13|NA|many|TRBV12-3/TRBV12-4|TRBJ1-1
TGTGCCAGCAGTTTCGGGGTCCGAGCTGAAGCTTTCTTT
CASSFGVRAEAFF
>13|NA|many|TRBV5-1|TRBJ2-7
TGCGCCAGCAGCCCCCTGGGGGGCTTCGAGCAGTACTTC
CASSPLGGFEQYF
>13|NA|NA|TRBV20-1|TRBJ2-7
TGCAGTGCCCGCCCACCCAGCTCCTACGAGCAGTACTTC
CSARPPSSYEQYF
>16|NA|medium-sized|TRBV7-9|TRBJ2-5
TGTGCCAGCAGCCCACGGGGTGGCGGAAACCAAGAGACCCAGTACTTC
CASSPRGGGNQETQYF
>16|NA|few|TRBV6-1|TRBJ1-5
TGTGCCAGCAGTGAAGAGGCCAATTATAGCAATCGGCCCCAGCATTTT
CASSEEANYSNRPQHF
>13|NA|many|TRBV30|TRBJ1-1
TGTGCCTCGAGGCGGCAGAGGTACACTGAAGCTTTCTTT
CASRRQRYTEAFF
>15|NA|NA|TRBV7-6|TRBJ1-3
TGTGCCAGCAGCTTGTGGGCAGGGGCTGGAAACACCATATATTTT
CASSLWAGAGNTIYF
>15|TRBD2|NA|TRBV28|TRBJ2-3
TGTGCCAGCCATGGGGGCGGGAGGGGTTCTGATACGCAGTATTTT
CASHGGGRGSDTQYF
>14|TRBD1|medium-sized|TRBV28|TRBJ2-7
TGTGCCAGCAGTTTAGGGGACAGGGTGGCCGAGCAGTACTTC
CASSLGDRVAEQYF
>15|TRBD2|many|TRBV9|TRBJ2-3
TGTGCCAGCAGCGTAAGGGACTATCCCACAGATACGCAGTATTTT
CASSVRDYPTDTQYF